This T cell receptor (beta chain) was retrieved from a study of identical twins. TCRdb ran MiXCR on the 5' RACE reads and lists one entry per CDR3 protein. The repertoire has 500,000 to 600,000 distinct CDR3 sequences, roughly a fifth of them found once; the top ten carry around 0.9%. V lost 6 bases and J 4 bases, leaving 21 bases between the germline ends. Per the germline V gene, CDR1 is DFQATT and CDR2 is SNEGSKA (reference sequence). CDR3 length: 15 residues. No donor was unhealthy or non-Caucasian. A further study also used this sample, focusing on T cells expressing NK-cell markers. That paper notes: These same clonotypes (in several donors) also led the CD3+CD56-NKG2C+ fraction.

The sequence was collected from a woman between 18 and 30 years old in good health. The chain recombines TRBV20-1 with TRBJ1-1; D is possibly TRBD1 (5 bases). Source material: CD4+ T cells sorted from blood. The CDR3 sequence is CSASRAGGSSTEAFF. DNA of the CDR3: TGCAGTGCCTCCCGTGCGGGGGGGAGCAGCACTGAAGCTTTCTTT.